Following are 2 T cell receptor beta chains from one sample sequenced in a study of OX40 agonist ivuxolimab in advanced cancers. TCRdb keeps only in-frame clones here, not all; method: immunoSEQ multiplex PCR. The sample carries roughly 70,000 clones, around 85% recorded once. Sequences were derived from CD4+ or CD8+ T cells sorted from blood, sampled in a trial of the OX40 agonist ivuxolimab. The receptors originated from an adult with an advanced solid tumor such as melanoma, head and neck, liver or kidney cancer.

The rearrangement uses TRBV5-1 and TRBJ2-7; 7 bases match TRBD2. The germline V gene encodes CDR1 SGHRS and CDR2 YFSETQ. Trimming cost V 5 bases and J 2 bases; bases outside gene matches: 7. The CDR3 totals 14 residues. CDR3 in amino acids: CASRLSSGAYEQYF. CDR3 DNA: TGCGCCAGCAGACTTTCCAGCGGGGCCTACGAGCAGTACTTC.

The chain joins TRBV15 to TRBJ2-3; D is ambiguous. Germline CDR1 reads LNHNV; CDR2 reads YYDKDF (reference sequence). The CDR3 is 15 residues long. The ends were cut back, 1 base at V and 1 base at J, with 9 bases in the middle. CDR3 DNA sequence: TGTGCCACCAGCAGAGGGGAAAGGGGCACAGATACGCAGTATTTT. It encodes CATSRGERGTDTQYF.